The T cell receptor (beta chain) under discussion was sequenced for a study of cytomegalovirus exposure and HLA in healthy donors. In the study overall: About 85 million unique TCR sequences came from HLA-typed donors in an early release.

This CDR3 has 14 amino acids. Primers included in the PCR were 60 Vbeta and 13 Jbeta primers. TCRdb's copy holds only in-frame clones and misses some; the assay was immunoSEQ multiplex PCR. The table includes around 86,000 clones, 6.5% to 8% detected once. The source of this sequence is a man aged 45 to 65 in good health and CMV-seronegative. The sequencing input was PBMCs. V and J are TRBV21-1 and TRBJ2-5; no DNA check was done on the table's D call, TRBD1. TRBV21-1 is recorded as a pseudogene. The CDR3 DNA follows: TGTGCCAGCAGCATTCGGACAGAGCAAGAGACCCAGTACTTC. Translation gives CASSIRTEQETQYF.